A selection of T cell receptor beta chains follows, all from one sample in a study of shared clonotypes between healthy human individuals. The assay was immunoSEQ multiplex PCR, and TCRdb's table has in-frame clones only and misses some. Among about 470,000 clones listed, around 79% were seen once. What was sequenced was PBMCs. The receptors shown here come from a woman aged 40-49 years in good health. Some clones in this sample may be carry-over from other donors' samples. Both conserved end residues are part of each CDR3. A D gene is named only where the DNA matches it firmly. A clone size is listed for some rows: how often the clone was seen (once, few, many), or a class if it is expanded.

>TRBV4-1|.|TRBJ2-7|TRBD2|16
TGCGCCAGCAGCCAACCCCCCCACGGGAGGCGGGCGGGGCAGTACTTC
CASSQPPHGRRAGQYF
>TRBV7-8|.|TRBJ1-1|.|15
TGTGCCAGCAGCCAGGGTAGGGCGGTAAGGACTGAAGCTTTCTTT
CASSQGRAVRTEAFF
>TRBV4-2|.|TRBJ1-1|.|14
TGTGCCAGCAGCCCCCAGGTCAGGGTCACTGAAGCTTTCTTT
CASSPQVRVTEAFF
>TRBV11-2|.|TRBJ2-7|TRBD1|15
TGTGCCAGCAGCTTAAGTTATGGACAGGCCTACGAGCAGTACTTC
CASSLSYGQAYEQYF
>TRBV10-3|.|TRBJ2-1|.|14
TGTGCCATCAGTCCCGGGATAGCATACAATGAGCAGTTCTTC
CAISPGIAYNEQFF
>TRBV7-3|.|TRBJ1-1|.|15
TGTGCCAGCAGCTTAAACGGACTAAAGAACACTGAAGCTTTCTTT
CASSLNGLKNTEAFF
>TRBV5-1|.|TRBJ2-2|TRBD1|14
TGCGCCAGCAGCCCGTCACAGGGGGGCGGGGAGCTGTTTTTT
CASSPSQGGGELFF
>TRBV4-1|.|TRBJ2-1|TRBD1|15
TGCGCCAGCAGCTACAACAGGGGTTCCTACAATGAGCAGTTCTTC
CASSYNRGSYNEQFF
>TRBV15|.|TRBJ1-2|.|14
TGTGCCACCAGCAGAAGGCTGGAACCTGGGAGGTACACCTTC
CATSRRLEPGRYTF
>TRBV6-1|.|TRBJ1-4|.|16
TGTGCCAGCAGTGAACCGGCGGCTGCAACTAATGAAAAACTGTTTTTT
CASSEPAAATNEKLFF
>TRBV11-2|.|TRBJ2-3|TRBD2|16
TGTGCCAGCAGCCCCTGTGGGGGGGGGTACACAGATACGCAGTATTTT
CASSPCGGGYTDTQYF
>TRBV5-8|once|TRBJ1-5|TRBD1|14
TGTGCCAGCAGTTTCACAGGGGGGATTAAGTCCCAGCATTTT
CASSFTGGIKSQHF
>TRBV7-3|.|TRBJ1-5|TRBD1|15
TGTGCCAGCAGCCCACAGGGGCTTAAGAATCAGCCCCAGCATTTT
CASSPQGLKNQPQHF
>TRBV4-3|.|TRBJ1-1|.|14
TGCGCCAGCAGCCAAGGGGCAGGAGGTTTGGTAGCTTTCTTT
CASSQGAGGLVAFF
>TRBV5-4|.|TRBJ2-7|TRBD2|16
TGTGCCAGCAGCTTGGTGGGTAGCGGGAGCTCCTACGAGCAGTACTTC
CASSLVGSGSSYEQYF
>TRBV7-9|once|TRBJ2-5|.|14
TGTGCCAGCAGCTTAGCGGGAGTAGGAGAGACCCAGTACTTC
CASSLAGVGETQYF
>TRBV2|once|TRBJ2-7|.|13
TGTGCCAGCAGTGAGCAAGAATCCTACGAGCAGTACTTC
CASSEQESYEQYF
>TRBV28|.|TRBJ2-1|.|14
TGTGCCAGCAGTTTTGTTGCTGAGTTCAATGAGCAGTTCTTC
CASSFVAEFNEQFF
>TRBV4-1|.|TRBJ1-5|.|14
TGCGCCAGCAGCCAATGGACGTCCTCTACGCCCCAGCATTTT
CASSQWTSSTPQHF
>TRBV7-3|.|TRBJ2-1|.|16
TGTGCCAGCAGCTTAAGTCTCAGCGGAGCGAACAATGAGCAGTTCTTC
CASSLSLSGANNEQFF
>TRBV21-1|.|TRBJ1-4|.|16
TGTGCCAGCAGCAAAGCCGGACAGGGGAGCAATGAAAAACTGTTTTTT
CASSKAGQGSNEKLFF
>TRBV5-3|once|TRBJ1-5|.|14
TGTGCCAGAAGCTTCGCAGTACGCAATCAGCCCCAGCATTTT
CARSFAVRNQPQHF
>TRBV6-5|.|TRBJ2-1|TRBD1|15
TGTGCCAGCAGTTCAAAGGACAGGTTGGGAAATGAGCAGTTCTTC
CASSSKDRLGNEQFF